What follows are 2 T cell receptor beta chains derived from one specimen sequenced in a study of cytomegalovirus exposure and HLA in healthy donors. The PCR ran on 60 Vbeta and 13 Jbeta primers. Generated by immunoSEQ multiplex PCR, the TCRdb table keeps only in-frame clones and is missing some. The sample lists 75,000 to 90,000 clones; roughly four fifths were seen once. The specimen sequenced was PBMCs. The receptor source for this set is a human donor in good health.

This sequence joins TRBV2 and TRBJ1-2; 9 positions match TRBD1. J lost 5 bases, V lost 6 bases, and 7 bases had no gene match. The CDR3 spans 14 residues. The germline CDR1 and CDR2 sequences are SNHLY and FYNNEI. DNA of the CDR3: TGTGCCAGCAGAGACAGGGGGATTTTGTATGGCTACACCTTC. It yields the protein CASRDRGILYGYTF.

In regard to this clone: A junction boundary mismatches the germline segment, possibly from a read error. The CDR3 region is CSSSSSPPGWETEAFF. The CDR3 coding sequence is TGTTCCAGCAGTTCCTCACCCCCGGGGTGGGAGACTGAAGCTTTCTTT. This sequence joins TRBV7-9 and TRBJ1-1; D gene unclear. CDR1 is SEHNR and CDR2 is FQNEAQ in the germline V gene (reference sequence). CDR3 length: 16 residues.